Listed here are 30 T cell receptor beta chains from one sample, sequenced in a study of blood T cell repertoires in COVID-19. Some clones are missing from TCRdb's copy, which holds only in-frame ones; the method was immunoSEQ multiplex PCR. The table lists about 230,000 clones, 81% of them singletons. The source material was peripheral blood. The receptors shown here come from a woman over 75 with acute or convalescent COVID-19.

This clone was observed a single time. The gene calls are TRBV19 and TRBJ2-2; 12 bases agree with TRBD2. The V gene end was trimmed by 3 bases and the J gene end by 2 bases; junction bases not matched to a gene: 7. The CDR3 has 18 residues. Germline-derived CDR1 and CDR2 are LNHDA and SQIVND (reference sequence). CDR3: CASSIVLAGGVNTGELFF. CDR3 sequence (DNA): TGTGCCAGTAGTATCGTCCTAGCGGGAGGGGTAAACACCGGGGAGCTGTTTTTT.

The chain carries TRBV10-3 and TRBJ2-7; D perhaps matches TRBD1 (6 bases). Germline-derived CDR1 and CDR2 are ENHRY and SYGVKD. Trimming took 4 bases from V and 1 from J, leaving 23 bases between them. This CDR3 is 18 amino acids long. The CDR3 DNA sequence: TGTGCCATCAGTGGGACCTTGGACAGCCGCCCTCTATCCTACGAGCAGTACTTC. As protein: CAISGTLDSRPLSYEQYF.

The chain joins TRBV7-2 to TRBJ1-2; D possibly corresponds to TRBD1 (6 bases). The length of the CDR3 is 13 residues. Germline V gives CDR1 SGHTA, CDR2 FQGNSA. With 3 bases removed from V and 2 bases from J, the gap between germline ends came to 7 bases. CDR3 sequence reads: CASSFDRNYGYTF. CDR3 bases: TGTGCCAGCAGCTTCGACAGGAACTATGGCTACACCTTC.

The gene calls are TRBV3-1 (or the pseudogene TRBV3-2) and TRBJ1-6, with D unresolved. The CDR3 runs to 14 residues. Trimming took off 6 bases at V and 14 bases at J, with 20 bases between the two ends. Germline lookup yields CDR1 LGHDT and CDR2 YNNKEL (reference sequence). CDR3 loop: CASRDPGRQRALHF. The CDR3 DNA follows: TGTGCCAGCAGGGATCCGGGCCGCCAGCGGGCCCTCCACTTT.

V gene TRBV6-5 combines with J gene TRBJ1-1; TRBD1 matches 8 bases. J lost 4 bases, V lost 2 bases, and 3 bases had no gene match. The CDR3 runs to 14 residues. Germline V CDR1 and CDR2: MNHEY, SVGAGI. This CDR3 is CASSYHTGGTEAFF. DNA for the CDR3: TGTGCCAGCAGTTACCATACAGGGGGCACTGAAGCTTTCTTT.

The CDR3 nucleotides read TGTGCCAGCAGCCCCAGGGGACTAGCGGGAATGGAGGCTAGCACAGATACGCAGTATTTT. Translated: CASSPRGLAGMEASTDTQYF. The chain is built from TRBV7-3 and TRBJ2-3; 13 bases fit TRBD2. V was clipped by 5 bases and J by 0 bases; unmatched bases: 14. CDR3 length: 20 residues. In germline, CDR1 is SGHTA, CDR2 FQGTGA.

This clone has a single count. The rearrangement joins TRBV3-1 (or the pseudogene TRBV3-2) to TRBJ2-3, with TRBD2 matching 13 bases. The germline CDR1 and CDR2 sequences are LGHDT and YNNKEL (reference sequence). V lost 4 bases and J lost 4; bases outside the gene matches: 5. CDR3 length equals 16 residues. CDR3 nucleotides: TGTGCCAGCAGCCTACTAGCGGGAGGGAGCCCAGATACGCAGTATTTT. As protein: CASSLLAGGSPDTQYF.

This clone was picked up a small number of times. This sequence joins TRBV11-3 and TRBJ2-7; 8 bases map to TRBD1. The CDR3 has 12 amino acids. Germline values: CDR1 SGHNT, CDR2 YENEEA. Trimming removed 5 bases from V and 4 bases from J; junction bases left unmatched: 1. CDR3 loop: CASSRTGYEQYF. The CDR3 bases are TGTGCCAGCAGCCGGACAGGGTACGAGCAGTACTTC.

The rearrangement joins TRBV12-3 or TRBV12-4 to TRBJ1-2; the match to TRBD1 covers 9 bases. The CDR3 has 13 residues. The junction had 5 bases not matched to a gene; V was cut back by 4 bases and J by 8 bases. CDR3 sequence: CASSSGTGHGYTF. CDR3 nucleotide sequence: TGTGCCAGCAGTTCCGGGACAGGGCACGGCTACACCTTC.

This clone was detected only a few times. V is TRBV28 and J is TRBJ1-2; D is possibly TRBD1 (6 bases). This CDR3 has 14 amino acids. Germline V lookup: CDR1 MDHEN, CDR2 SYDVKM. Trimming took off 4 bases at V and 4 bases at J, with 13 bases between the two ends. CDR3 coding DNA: TGTGCCAGCAGTTCGCTGGGACAAGTCTATGGCTACACCTTC. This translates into CASSSLGQVYGYTF.

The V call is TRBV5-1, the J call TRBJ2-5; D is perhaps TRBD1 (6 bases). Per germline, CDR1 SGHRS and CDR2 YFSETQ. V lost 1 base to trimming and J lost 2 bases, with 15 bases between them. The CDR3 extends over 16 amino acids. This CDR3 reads CASSLTISGVQETQYF. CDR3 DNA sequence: TGCGCCAGCAGCTTGACGATCTCAGGGGTTCAAGAGACCCAGTACTTC.

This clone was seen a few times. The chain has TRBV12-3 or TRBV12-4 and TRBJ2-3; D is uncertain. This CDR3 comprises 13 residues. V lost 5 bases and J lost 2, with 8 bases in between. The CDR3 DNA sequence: TGTGCCAGCAGTGTTCGGGTCACAGATACGCAGTATTTT. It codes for CASSVRVTDTQYF.

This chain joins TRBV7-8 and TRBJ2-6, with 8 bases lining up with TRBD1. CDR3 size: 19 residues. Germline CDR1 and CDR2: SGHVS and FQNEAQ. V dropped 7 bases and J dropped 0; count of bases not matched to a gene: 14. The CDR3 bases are TGTGCCAGCACCCCACGGCGGACAGGGTCTTCCTCTGGGGCCAACGTCCTGACTTTC. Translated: CASTPRRTGSSSGANVLTF.

In DNA form, the CDR3 reads TGTGCCAGCAGCCAAACAGGTCCAAATGAGCAGTTCTTC. Residues: CASSQTGPNEQFF. V and J are TRBV3-1 (or the pseudogene TRBV3-2) and TRBJ2-1; a possible D gene is TRBD1 (5 bases). The CDR3 totals 13 residues. The V gene lost 2 bases and the J gene lost 7 bases, with 9 bases spanning the gap. Germline loops: CDR1 LGHDT, CDR2 YNNKEL (reference sequence).

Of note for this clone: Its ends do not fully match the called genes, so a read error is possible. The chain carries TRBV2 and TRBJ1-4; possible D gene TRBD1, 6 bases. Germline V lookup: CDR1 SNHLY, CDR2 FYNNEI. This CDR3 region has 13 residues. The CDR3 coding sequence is TGTGCCAGCAGTGAGCCTTCTTGGGACATTCCCCGTTTT. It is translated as CASSEPSWDIPRF. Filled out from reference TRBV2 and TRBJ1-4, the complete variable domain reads EPEVTQTPSHQVTQMGQEVILRCVPISNHLYFYWYRQILGQKVEFLVSFYNNEISEKSEIFDDQFSVERPDGSNFTLKIRSTKLEDSAMYFCASSEPSWDIPRFGSGTQLSVL.

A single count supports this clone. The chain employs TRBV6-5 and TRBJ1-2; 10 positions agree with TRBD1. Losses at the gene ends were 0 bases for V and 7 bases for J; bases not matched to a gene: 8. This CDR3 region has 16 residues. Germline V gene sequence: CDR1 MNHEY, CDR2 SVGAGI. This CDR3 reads CASSYSPRDRGSGYTF. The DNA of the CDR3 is TGTGCCAGCAGTTACTCGCCCCGGGACAGGGGAAGTGGCTACACCTTC.

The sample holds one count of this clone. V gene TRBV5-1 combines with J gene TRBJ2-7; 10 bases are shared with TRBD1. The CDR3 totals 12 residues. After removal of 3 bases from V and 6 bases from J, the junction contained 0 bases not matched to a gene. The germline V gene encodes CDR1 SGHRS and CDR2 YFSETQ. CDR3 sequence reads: CASSWTGGEQYF. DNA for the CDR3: TGCGCCAGCAGCTGGACAGGGGGCGAGCAGTACTTC.

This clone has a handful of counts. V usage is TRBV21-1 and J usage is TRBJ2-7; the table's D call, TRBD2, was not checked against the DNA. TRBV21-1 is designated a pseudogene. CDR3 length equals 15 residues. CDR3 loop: CASSPLWLAAYEQYF. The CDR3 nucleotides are TGTGCCAGCAGCCCCCTTTGGCTAGCGGCCTACGAGCAGTACTTC.

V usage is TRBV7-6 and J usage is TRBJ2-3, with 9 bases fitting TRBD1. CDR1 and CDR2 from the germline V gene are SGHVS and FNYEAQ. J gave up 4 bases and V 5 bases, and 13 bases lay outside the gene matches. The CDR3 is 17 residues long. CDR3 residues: CASSQNGITGGSDTQYF. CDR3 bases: TGTGCCAGCAGCCAAAACGGGATAACAGGGGGCTCAGATACGCAGTATTTT.

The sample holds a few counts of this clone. The CDR3 DNA is TGTGCCAGTAGTATAGATCTAAGTAGTGAAGCTTTCTTT. Translation: CASSIDLSSEAFF. This rearrangement joins TRBV19 to TRBJ1-1; no firm D call. Between the trimmed V and J ends, which lost 0 bases and 7 bases, there was a span of 9 bases. There are 13 residues in the CDR3. Germline V CDR1 and CDR2: LNHDA, SQIVND (reference sequence).

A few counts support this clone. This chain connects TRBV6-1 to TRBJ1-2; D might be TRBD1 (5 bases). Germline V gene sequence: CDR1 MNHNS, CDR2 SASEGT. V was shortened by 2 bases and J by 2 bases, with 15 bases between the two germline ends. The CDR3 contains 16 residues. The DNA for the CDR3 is TGTGCCAGCAGTGAATGGGACTCCCGGGAGAACTATGGCTACACCTTC. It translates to CASSEWDSRENYGYTF.

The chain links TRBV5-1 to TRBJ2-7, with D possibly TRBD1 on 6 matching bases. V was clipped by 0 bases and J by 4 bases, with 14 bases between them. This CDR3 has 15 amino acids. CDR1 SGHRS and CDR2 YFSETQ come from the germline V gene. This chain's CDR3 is CASSLEGRGEYEQYF. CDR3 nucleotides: TGCGCCAGCAGCTTGGAAGGCAGGGGTGAATACGAGCAGTACTTC.

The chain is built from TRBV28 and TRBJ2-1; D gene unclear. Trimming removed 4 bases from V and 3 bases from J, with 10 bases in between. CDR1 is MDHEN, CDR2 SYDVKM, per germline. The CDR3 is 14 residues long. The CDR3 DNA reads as TGTGCCAGCAGTTCGAGATTCGGCTACAATGAGCAGTTCTTC. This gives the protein CASSSRFGYNEQFF.

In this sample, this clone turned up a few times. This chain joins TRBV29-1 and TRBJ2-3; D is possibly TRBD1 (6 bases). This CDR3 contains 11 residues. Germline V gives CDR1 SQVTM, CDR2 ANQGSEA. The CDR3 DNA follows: TGCAGTGGCAGGGGAACAGATACGCAGTATTTT. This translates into CSGRGTDTQYF.

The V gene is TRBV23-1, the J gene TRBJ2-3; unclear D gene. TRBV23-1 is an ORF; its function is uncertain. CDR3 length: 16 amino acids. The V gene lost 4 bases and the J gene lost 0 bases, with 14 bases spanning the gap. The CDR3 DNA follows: TGCGCCAGCAGTCGGGCGACCATCCCTAGCACAGATACGCAGTATTTT. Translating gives CASSRATIPSTDTQYF.

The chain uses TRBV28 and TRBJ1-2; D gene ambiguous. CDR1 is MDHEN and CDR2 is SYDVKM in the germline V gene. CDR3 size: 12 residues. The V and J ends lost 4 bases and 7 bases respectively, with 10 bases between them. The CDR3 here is CASSWEWGGYTF. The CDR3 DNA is TGTGCCAGCAGTTGGGAGTGGGGTGGCTACACCTTC.

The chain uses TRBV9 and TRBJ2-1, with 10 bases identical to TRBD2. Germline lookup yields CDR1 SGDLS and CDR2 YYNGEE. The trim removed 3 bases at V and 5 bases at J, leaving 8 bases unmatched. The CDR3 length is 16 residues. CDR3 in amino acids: CASSAQLAGLNNEQFF. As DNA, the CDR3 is TGTGCCAGCAGCGCCCAACTAGCGGGGCTGAACAATGAGCAGTTCTTC.

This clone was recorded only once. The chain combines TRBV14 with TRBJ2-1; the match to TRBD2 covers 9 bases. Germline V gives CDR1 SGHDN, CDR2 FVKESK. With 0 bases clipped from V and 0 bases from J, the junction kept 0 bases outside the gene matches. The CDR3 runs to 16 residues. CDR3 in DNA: TGTGCCAGCAGCCAAGATAGCGGGAGCTCCTACAATGAGCAGTTCTTC. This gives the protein CASSQDSGSSYNEQFF.

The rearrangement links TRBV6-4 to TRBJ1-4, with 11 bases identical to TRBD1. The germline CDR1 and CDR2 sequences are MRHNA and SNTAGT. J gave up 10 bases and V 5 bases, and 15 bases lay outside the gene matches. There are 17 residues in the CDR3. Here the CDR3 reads CASSPMGAGTGGGKLFF. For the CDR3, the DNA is TGTGCCAGCAGTCCGATGGGAGCCGGGACAGGGGGAGGAAAACTGTTTTTT.

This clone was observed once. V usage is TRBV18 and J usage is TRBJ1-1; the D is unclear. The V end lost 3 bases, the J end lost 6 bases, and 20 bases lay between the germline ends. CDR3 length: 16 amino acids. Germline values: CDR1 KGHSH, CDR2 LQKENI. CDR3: CASSPQAALATAEAFF. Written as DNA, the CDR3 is TGTGCCAGCTCACCTCAGGCAGCTCTGGCGACGGCTGAAGCTTTCTTT.